The clone carrying this T cell receptor (beta chain) was detected only a few times. Its cognate antigen is unknown. The source of the sample is a study of early T cells in non-severe SARS-CoV-2 infection. Study as a whole: Sequencing of unsorted whole blood was done on bulk RNA, leaving chains unpaired.

Individual cDNA molecules carried attached unique molecular identifiers. MiXCR, run by TCRdb on the 5' RACE reads, gives a single entry per CDR3 protein. The sample contains about 110,000 distinct CDR3 sequences, around 10% of which appear only once. Study findings and constraints: VDJdb matching, biased toward anti-spike CD8 responses, missed private and CD4 specificities.

The sequenced material came from whole blood. The clonotype originates from an adult who was a healthcare worker with PCR-confirmed SARS-CoV-2 infection or an uninfected control (not recorded which).

The CDR3 sequence is CASSPTNLETQYF. In DNA form, the CDR3 reads TGTGCCAGCAGCCCCACTAATTTAGAGACCCAGTACTTC. The gene calls are TRBV7-2 and TRBJ2-5; D is ambiguous. Germline CDR1 is SGHTA and CDR2 is FQGNSA. V shed 5 bases and J shed 4 bases, with 11 bases lying between them. This CDR3 has 13 residues.